This is a list of T cell receptor beta chains from one sample in a study of T cells in Graves' hyperthyroidism and ophthalmopathy. One entry per CDR3 protein, called by TCRdb with MiXCR from the multiplex PCR reads. The sample contains hundreds of thousands of distinct CDR3 sequences, 17% of which appear only once. The material sequenced was blood. Receptors originate from a woman aged 55-75 years with Graves' ophthalmopathy. The CDR3 runs from the conserved cysteine through the conserved F or W. Fields, in order: D gene, J gene, clone size, CDR3 length, V gene, CDR3 protein, CDR3 DNA. A D gene is named only where the DNA matches it firmly. Clone size appears in some rows only: once, few, many, or a class for an expanded clone.

d_call: TRBD2; j_call: TRBJ2-5; clone_size: NA; cdr3_length: 15; v_call: TRBV7-6; cdr3_aa: CASSLGRLARETQYF; cdr3_nt: TGTGCCAGCAGCTTAGGTCGACTAGCGAGGGAGACCCAGTACTTC
d_call: TRBD1; j_call: TRBJ1-1; clone_size: NA; cdr3_length: 15; v_call: TRBV11-2; cdr3_aa: CASSRGQGGNTEAFF; cdr3_nt: TGTGCCAGCAGCCGGGGACAGGGTGGGAACACTGAAGCTTTCTTT
d_call: NA; j_call: TRBJ2-7; clone_size: many; cdr3_length: 16; v_call: TRBV7-8; cdr3_aa: CASSIMAAVSSYEQYF; cdr3_nt: TGTGCCAGCTCAATCATGGCGGCGGTCAGCTCCTACGAGCAGTACTTC
d_call: NA; j_call: TRBJ2-3; clone_size: many; cdr3_length: 16; v_call: TRBV28; cdr3_aa: CASSPPAARFGPTQYF; cdr3_nt: TGTGCCAGCAGTCCTCCCGCGGCCCGTTTTGGTCCTACGCAGTATTTT
d_call: NA; j_call: TRBJ1-5; clone_size: many; cdr3_length: 13; v_call: TRBV16; cdr3_aa: CASSPGQQQPQHF; cdr3_nt: TGTGCCAGCAGCCCGGGACAACAACAGCCCCAGCATTTT
d_call: TRBD2; j_call: TRBJ2-7; clone_size: many; cdr3_length: 15; v_call: TRBV18; cdr3_aa: CASSPPAGVGSEQYF; cdr3_nt: TGTGCCAGCTCACCACCAGCGGGAGTTGGGAGCGAGCAGTACTTC
d_call: NA; j_call: TRBJ1-2; clone_size: NA; cdr3_length: 12; v_call: TRBV6-1; cdr3_aa: CASSIGDYGYTF; cdr3_nt: TGTGCCAGCAGTATCGGGGATTATGGCTACACCTTC
d_call: TRBD1; j_call: TRBJ2-7; clone_size: NA; cdr3_length: 14; v_call: TRBV11-2; cdr3_aa: CASSARDRDGEQYF; cdr3_nt: TGTGCCAGCAGTGCCCGGGACAGGGACGGCGAGCAGTACTTC
d_call: NA; j_call: TRBJ2-7; clone_size: NA; cdr3_length: 15; v_call: TRBV27; cdr3_aa: CASSLSFRNTYEQYF; cdr3_nt: TGTGCCAGCAGTTTATCGTTTAGAAATACCTACGAGCAGTACTTC
d_call: NA; j_call: TRBJ1-5; clone_size: NA; cdr3_length: 13; v_call: TRBV4-1; cdr3_aa: CASSPPGNQPQHF; cdr3_nt: TGCGCCAGCAGCCCCCCCGGGAATCAGCCCCAGCATTTT
d_call: NA; j_call: TRBJ2-7; clone_size: many; cdr3_length: 13; v_call: TRBV18; cdr3_aa: CASSPPERTQQYF; cdr3_nt: TGTGCCAGCTCACCACCGGAACGGACTCAGCAGTACTTC
d_call: TRBD1; j_call: TRBJ1-5; clone_size: once; cdr3_length: 17; v_call: TRBV6-1; cdr3_aa: CASSAITGTGGSEPQHF; cdr3_nt: TGTGCCAGCAGTGCTATTACCGGGACAGGGGGCTCGGAGCCCCAGCATTTT
d_call: TRBD1; j_call: TRBJ2-7; clone_size: many; cdr3_length: 15; v_call: TRBV6-1; cdr3_aa: CASTPTGTGYYEQYF; cdr3_nt: TGTGCCAGCACGCCGACCGGGACAGGATACTACGAGCAGTACTTC
d_call: TRBD1; j_call: TRBJ1-2; clone_size: NA; cdr3_length: 14; v_call: TRBV12-3/TRBV12-4; cdr3_aa: CASSWGTGGYGYTF; cdr3_nt: TGTGCCAGCAGTTGGGGGACAGGGGGGTATGGCTACACCTTC
d_call: TRBD1; j_call: TRBJ1-6; clone_size: many; cdr3_length: 15; v_call: TRBV5-1; cdr3_aa: CASSLEGGEDSPLHF; cdr3_nt: TGCGCCAGCAGCTTAGAAGGGGGCGAGGATTCACCCCTCCACTTT